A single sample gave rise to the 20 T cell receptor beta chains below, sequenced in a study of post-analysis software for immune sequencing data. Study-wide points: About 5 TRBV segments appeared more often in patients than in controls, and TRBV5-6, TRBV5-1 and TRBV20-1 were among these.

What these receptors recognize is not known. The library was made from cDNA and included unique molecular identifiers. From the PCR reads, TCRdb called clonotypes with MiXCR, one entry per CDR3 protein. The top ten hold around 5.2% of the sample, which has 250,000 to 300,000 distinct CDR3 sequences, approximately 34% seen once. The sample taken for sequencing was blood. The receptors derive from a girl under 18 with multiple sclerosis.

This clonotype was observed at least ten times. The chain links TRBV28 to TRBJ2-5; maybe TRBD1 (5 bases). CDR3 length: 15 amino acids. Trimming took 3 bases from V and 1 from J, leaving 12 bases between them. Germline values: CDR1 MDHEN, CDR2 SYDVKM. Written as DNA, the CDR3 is TGTGCCAGCAGTTTCCCAGCAGGGCCCCAAGAGACCCAGTACTTC. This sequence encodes CASSFPAGPQETQYF. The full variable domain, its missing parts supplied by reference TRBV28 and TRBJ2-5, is DVKVTQSSRYLVKRTGEKVFLECVQDMDHENMFWYRQDPGLGLRLIYFSYDVKMKEKGDIPEGYSVSREKKERFSLILESASTNQTSMYLCASSFPAGPQETQYFGPGTRLLVL.

The CDR3 spells CASSIAGELYNEQYF. As DNA, the CDR3 is TGCGCCAGCAGCATAGCGGGGGAACTCTACAATGAGCAGTACTTC. This chain links TRBV5-1 with TRBJ2-1; 9 nucleotides agree with TRBD2. The J call may be in error: the DNA end matches TRBJ2-7 better. Germline CDR1 is SGHRS and CDR2 is YFSETQ. CDR3 length equals 15 residues.

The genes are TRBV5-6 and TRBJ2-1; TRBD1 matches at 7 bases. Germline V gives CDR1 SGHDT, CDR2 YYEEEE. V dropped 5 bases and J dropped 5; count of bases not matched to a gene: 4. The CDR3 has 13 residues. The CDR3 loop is CASRGGVDNEQFF. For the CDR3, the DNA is TGTGCCAGCAGAGGGGGCGTGGACAATGAGCAGTTCTTC.

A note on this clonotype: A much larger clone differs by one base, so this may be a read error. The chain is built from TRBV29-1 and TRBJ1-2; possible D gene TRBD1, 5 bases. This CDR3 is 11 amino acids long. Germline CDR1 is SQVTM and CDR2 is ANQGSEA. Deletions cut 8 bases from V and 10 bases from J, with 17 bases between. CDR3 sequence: CSSGAHEDYTF. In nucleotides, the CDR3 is TGCAGCTCCGGGGCCCACGAAGACTACACCTTC.

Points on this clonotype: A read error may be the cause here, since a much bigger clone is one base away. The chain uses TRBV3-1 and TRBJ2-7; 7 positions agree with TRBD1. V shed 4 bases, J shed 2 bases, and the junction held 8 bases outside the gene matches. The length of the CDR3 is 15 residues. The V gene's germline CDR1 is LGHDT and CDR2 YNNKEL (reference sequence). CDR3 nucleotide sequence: TGTGCCAGCAGCCCAACACGGGACAGCCCCTACGAGCAGTACTTC. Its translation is CASSPTRDSPYEQYF.

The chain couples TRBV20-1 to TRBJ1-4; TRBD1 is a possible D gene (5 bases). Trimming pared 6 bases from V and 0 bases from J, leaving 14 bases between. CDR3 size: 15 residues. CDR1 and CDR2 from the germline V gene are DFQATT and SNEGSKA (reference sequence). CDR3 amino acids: CSATAGSSTNEKLFF. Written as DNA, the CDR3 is TGCAGTGCAACAGCAGGGAGTTCAACTAATGAAAAACTGTTTTTT.

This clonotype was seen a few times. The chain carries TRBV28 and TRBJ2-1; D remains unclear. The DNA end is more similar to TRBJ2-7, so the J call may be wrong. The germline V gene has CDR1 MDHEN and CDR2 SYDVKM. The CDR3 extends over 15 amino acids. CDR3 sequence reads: CASSSTLGPYNEQYF. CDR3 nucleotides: TGTGCCAGCAGTTCGACCCTAGGGCCTTACAATGAGCAGTACTTC.

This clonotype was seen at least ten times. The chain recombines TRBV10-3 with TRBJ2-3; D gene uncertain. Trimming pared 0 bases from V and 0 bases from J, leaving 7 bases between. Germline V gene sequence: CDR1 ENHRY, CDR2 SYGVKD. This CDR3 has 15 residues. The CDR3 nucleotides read TGTGCCATCAGTGAGTCCCAGACTAGCACAGATACGCAGTATTTT. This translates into CAISESQTSTDTQYF.

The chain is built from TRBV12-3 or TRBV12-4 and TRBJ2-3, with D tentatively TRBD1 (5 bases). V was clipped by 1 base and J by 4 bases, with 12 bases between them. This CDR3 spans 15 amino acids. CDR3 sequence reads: CASSLGSGWSDTQYF. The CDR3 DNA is TGTGCCAGCAGTTTAGGGTCAGGGTGGTCAGATACGCAGTATTTT.

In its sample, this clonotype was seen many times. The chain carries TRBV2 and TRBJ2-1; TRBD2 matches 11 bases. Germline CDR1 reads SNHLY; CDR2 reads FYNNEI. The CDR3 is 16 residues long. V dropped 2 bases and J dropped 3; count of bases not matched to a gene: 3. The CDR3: CASSEWGLADYNEQFF. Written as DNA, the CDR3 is TGTGCCAGCAGTGAATGGGGACTAGCGGACTACAATGAGCAGTTCTTC.

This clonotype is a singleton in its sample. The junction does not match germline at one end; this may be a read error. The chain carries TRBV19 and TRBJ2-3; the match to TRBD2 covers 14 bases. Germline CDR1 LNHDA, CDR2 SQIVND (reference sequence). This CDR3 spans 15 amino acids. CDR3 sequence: CAGRAGLAGGDTQYF. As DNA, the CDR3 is TGTGCCGGTAGAGCTGGACTAGCGGGAGGAGATACGCAGTATTTT.

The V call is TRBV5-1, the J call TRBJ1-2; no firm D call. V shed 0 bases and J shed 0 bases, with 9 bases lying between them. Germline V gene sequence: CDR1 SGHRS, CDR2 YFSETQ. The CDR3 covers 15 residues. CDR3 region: CASSLEVGANYGYTF. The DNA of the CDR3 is TGCGCCAGCAGCTTGGAGGTCGGCGCTAACTATGGCTACACCTTC.

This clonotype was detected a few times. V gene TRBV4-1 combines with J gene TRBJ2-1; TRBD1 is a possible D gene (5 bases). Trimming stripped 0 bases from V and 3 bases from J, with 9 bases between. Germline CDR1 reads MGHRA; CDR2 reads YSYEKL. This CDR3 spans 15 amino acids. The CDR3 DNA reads TGCGCCAGCAGCCAAGAAACAGGCGGCTACAATGAGCAGTTCTTC. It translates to CASSQETGGYNEQFF.

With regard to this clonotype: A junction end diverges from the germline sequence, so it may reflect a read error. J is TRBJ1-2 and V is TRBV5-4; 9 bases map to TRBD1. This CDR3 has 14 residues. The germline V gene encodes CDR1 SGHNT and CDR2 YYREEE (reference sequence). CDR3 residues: CASSTGGSNYGHTF. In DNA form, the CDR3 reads TGTGCCAGCAGCACAGGGGGCTCTAACTATGGCCACACCTTC. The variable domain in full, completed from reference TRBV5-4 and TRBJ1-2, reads ETGVTQSPTHLIKTRGQQVTLRCSSQSGHNTVSWYQQALGQGPQFIFQYYREEENGRGNFPPRFSGLQFPNYSSELNVNALELDDSALYLCASSTGGSNYGHTFGSGTRLTVV.

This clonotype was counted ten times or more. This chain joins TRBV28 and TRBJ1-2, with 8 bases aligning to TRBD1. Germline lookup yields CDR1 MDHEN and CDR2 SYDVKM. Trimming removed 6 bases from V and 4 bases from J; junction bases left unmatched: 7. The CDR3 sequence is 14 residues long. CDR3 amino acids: CASRQDRDVYGYTF. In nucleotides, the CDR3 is TGTGCCAGCAGACAGGACAGGGACGTCTATGGCTACACCTTC.

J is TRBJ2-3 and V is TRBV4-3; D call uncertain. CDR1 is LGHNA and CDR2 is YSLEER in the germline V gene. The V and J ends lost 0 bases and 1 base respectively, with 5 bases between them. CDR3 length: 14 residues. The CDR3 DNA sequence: TGCGCCAGCAGCCAAGAGCTGGGCACAGATACGCAGTATTTT. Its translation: CASSQELGTDTQYF.

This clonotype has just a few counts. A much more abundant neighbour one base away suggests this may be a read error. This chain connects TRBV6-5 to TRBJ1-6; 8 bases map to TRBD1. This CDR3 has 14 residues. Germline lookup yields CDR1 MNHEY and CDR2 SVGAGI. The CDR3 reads CASSKGTGYSPPHF. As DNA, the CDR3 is TGTGCCAGCAGCAAAGGGACAGGATATTCACCCCCCCACTTT.

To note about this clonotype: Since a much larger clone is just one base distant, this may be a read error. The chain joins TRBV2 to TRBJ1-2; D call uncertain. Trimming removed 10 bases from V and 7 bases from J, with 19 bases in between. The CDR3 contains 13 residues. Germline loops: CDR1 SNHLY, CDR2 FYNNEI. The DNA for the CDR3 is TGTGCCACTACCAGTAACGGTTGGGGTGGCTACACCTTC. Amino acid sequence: CATTSNGWGGYTF.

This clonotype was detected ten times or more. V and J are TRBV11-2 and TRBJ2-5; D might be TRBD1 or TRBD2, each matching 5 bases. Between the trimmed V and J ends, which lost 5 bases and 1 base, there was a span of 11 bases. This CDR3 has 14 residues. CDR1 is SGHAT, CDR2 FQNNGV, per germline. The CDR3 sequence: CASSNTGTQETQYF. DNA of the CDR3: TGTGCCAGCAGCAACACCGGGACCCAAGAGACCCAGTACTTC.

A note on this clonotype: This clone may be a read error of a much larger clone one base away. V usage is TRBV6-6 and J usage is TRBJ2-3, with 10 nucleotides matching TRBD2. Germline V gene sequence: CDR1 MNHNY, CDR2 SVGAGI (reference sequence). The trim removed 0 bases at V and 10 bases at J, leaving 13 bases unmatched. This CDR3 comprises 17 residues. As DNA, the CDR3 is TGTGCCAGCAGTTACTCGAGGCTAGCGGGAGACCCGGATGCGCAGTATTTT. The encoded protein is CASSYSRLAGDPDAQYF.